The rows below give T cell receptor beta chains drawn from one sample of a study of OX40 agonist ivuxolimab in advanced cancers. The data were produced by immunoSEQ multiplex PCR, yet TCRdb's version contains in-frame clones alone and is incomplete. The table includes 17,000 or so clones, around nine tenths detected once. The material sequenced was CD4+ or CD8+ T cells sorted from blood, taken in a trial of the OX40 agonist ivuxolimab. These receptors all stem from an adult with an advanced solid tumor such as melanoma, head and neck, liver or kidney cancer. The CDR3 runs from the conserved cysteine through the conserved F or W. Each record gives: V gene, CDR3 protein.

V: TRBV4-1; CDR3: CASSQDTLLGTEAFF
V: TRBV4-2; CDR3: CASSGTHTQGGYGYTF
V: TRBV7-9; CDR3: CASSPLSSQETQYF
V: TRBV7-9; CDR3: CASSSAAGKNLHF
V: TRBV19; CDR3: CASSISGGNQPQHF
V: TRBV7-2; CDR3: CASSFPGTTTNYGYTF
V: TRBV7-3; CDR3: CASRSTGHYGYTF
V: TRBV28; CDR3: CASSPGLYYEQYF
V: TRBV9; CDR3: CASSVGLAGLETQYF
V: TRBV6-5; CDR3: CASSYSLAWPQHF
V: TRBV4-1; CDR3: CAGGRTSTDTQYF
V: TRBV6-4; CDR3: CASSERGGSGEKLFF
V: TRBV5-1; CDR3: CASSSGLAGTLSYNEQFF
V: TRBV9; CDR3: CASSVGRGTDTQYF
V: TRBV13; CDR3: CASSSAGGTDTQYF
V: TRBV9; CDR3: CASSPRQGWETQYF
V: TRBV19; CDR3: CASKDRGTEAFF
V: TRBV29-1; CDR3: CSVSPVQGAGSEQFF
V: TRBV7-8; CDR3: CASSLGQSNEQFF
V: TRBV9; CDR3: CASSAGGRYNEQFF
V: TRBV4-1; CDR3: CASSQDRASNQPQHF
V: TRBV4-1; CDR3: CASSHGTGSYEQYF
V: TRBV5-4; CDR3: CASSLGTGGSPLHF
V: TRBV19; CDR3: CASSIMSRGLMNTEAFF
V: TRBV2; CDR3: CASKVDRGNTGELFF
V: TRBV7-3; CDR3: CASSLTTGKEQFF
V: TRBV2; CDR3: CASSDTINYGYTF
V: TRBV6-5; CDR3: CASSYAGTGNTIYF
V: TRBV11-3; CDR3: CASSLGQYTGELFF
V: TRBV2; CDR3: CASSPRTSGRASIDTQYF
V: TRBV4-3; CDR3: CASSQDQATYEQYF
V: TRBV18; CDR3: CASSPPFDSGVGLHKAFF
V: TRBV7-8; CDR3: CASSGWTGAVNQPQHF
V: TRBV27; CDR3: CASSDGDPYEQYF
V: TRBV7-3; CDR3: CASSRLVAGGKSEQYF
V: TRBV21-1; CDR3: CASSKGGAETQYF
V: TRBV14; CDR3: CASSGATLAGVSSVYEQYF
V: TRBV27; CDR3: CASSNVGRVGETQYF
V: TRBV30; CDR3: CAWRRGDEQYF
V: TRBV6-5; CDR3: CASSQGQGSTDTQYF
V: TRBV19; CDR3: CASSPRTSGVSNEQFF
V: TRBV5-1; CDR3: CASSFTLQSITGELFF
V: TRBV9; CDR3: CASSAPGTGNYGYTF
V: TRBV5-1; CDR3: CASSLLPAREETQYF
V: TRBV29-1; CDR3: CSVPTGNYGYTF
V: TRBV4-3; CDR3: CASSQGTGDYEQYF
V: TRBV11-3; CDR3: CASSQGTGPYEQYF
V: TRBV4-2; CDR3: CASSQEQGAGQPQHF
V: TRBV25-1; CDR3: CASSEWSHEQFF
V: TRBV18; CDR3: CASSGSGTAQLGTYGYTF
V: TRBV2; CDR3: CASSDWGAGELFF
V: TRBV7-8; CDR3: CASSWDSSYEQYF
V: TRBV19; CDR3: CASIKTGIRNYGYTF
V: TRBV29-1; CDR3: CSVATGYFEGTAYEQYF
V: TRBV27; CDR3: CASSWAGELFF